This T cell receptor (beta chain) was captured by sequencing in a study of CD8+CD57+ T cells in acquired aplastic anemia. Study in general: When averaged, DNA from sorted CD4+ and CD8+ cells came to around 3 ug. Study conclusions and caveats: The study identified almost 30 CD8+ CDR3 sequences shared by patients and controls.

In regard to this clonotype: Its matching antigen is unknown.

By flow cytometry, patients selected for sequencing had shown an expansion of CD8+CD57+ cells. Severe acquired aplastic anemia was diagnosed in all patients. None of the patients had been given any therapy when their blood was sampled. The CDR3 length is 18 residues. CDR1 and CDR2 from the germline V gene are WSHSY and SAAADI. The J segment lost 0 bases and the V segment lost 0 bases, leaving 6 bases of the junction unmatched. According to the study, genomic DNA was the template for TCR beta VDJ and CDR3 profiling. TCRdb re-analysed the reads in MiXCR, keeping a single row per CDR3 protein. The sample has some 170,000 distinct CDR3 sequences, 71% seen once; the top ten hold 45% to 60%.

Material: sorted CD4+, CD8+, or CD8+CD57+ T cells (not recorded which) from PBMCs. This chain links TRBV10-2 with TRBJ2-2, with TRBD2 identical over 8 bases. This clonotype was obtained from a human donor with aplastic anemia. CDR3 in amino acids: CASSESNILAANTGELFF. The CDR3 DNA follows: TGCGCCAGCAGTGAGTCGAATATACTAGCGGCGAACACCGGGGAGCTGTTTTTT.